The clone carrying this TCR beta chain was seen once. The target antigen is unknown. Deep-level assay runs were performed. Clones were sequenced by immunoSEQ multiplex PCR, and TCRdb holds only the in-frame ones, with some missing. The table records about 1 million clones, around 75% of them present only once. This entry is derived from a study of shared clonotypes between healthy human individuals. Turning to the study itself: Researchers assigned three CD4 naive, three CD4 memory, two CD8 naive and one CD8 memory plate to each donor.

The CDR3 spans 13 residues. Germline V gene data show CDR1 as SNHLY and CDR2 as FYNNEI. Trimming removed 7 bases from V and 6 bases from J, with 12 bases in between. General observations from the study: The donor pool, a small one, limited the genetic and exposure-history diversity represented. A few donors had around 5% of their naive CD4 clonotypes in common.

This TCR came from a man aged 18 to 30 in good health. The source material was memory CD4+ T cells sorted from blood. Subset of the sample: CD45RA-negative fraction. This chain uses TRBV2 with TRBJ2-2; D is possibly TRBD1 (8 bases). Written as DNA, the CDR3 is TGTGCCAGCAATACAGGGGGGGCCGGGGAGCTGTTTTTT. Its protein is CASNTGGAGELFF.